The entry below describes one T cell receptor beta chain. No antigen is known for it. Original processing notes: Owing to the provision of junction-only sequences devoid of quality scores by immunoSEQ, filtering differed. The protocol was immunoSEQ multiplex PCR, while the TCRdb copy is restricted to in-frame clones and leaves out a portion. V, J and clone size are taken as reported in that table, and D and trimming were inferred from the DNA itself. This table has approximately 2.4 million clones, roughly 95% appearing once. This sample is part of a study of shared clonotypes between healthy human individuals. Across the study: Each donor's CD4 naive and CD4 memory cells filled three plates apiece, CD8 naive two, and CD8 memory one.

The study, taken as a whole, reports: Sorted-subset sequencing was shown by rarefaction to be incomplete despite large depth.

The V end lost 7 bases, the J end lost 7 bases, and 26 bases lay between the germline ends. The CDR3 extends over 16 amino acids. CDR1 and CDR2 (germline): MDHEN, SYDVKM. This rearrangement joins TRBV28 to TRBJ2-7; perhaps TRBD1 as D (6 bases). The sample was naive CD4+ T cells sorted from blood. As for subset: CD45RA+ positively selected. The sequence was obtained from a man aged 18 to 29 in good health. DNA of the CDR3: TGTGCCAGCACCTCCTCGGCCGAGGGACAAGTAAGGGAGCAGTACTTC. Protein sequence: CASTSSAEGQVREQYF.